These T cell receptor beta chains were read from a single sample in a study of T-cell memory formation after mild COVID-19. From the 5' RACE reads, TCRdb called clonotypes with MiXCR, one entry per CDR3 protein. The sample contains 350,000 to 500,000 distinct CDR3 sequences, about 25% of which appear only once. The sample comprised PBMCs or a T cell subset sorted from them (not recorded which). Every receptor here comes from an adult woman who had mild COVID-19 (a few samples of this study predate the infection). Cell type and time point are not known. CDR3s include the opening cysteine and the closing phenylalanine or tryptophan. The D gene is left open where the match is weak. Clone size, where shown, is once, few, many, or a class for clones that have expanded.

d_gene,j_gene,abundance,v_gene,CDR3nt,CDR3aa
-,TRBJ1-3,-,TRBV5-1,TGCGCCAGCAGCCCCAGCTCTGGAAACACCATATATTTT,CASSPSSGNTIYF
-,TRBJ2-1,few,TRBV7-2,TGTGCCAGCAGCTTATCTAACCACAATGAGCAGTTCTTC,CASSLSNHNEQFF
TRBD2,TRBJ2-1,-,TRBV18,TGTGCCAGCTCACCACCGGGGGGGCTAGCGGGGAAGGATGAGCAGTTCTTC,CASSPPGGLAGKDEQFF
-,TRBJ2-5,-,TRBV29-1,TGCAGCGTTGGGTACTCTGGAGAGACCCAGTACTTC,CSVGYSGETQYF
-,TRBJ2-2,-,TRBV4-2,TGTGCCAGCAGCACCCAGAACACCGGGGAGCTGTTTTTT,CASSTQNTGELFF
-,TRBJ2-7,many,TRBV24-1,TGTGCCACCAGTGATTTTTACGAGCAGTACTTC,CATSDFYEQYF
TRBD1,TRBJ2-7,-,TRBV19,TGTGCCAGTTCTGGGACAGGGATAGCCTACGAGCAGTACTTC,CASSGTGIAYEQYF
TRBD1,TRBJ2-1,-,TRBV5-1,TGCGCCAGCAGCAGGGGACAGGACAATGAGCAGTTCTTC,CASSRGQDNEQFF
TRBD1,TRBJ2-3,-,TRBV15,TGTGCCACCAGCAGAGTTCAGGGGGTCGGCACAGATACGCAGTATTTT,CATSRVQGVGTDTQYF
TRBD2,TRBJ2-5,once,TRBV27,TGTGCCAGCAGTCTTCTCCCCGGACTAGCGGGGGTCCAAGAGACCCAGTACTTC,CASSLLPGLAGVQETQYF
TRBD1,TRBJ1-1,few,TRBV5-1,TGCGCCAGCAGCTTGGAGGGGACAGGGTTCCTTCTGAACACTGAAGCTTTCTTT,CASSLEGTGFLLNTEAFF
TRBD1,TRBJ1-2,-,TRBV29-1,TGCAGCGCTACGGGACAGGGTGTTAATGGCTACACCTTC,CSATGQGVNGYTF
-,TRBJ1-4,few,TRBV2,TGTGCCAGCAGTGAGAGGCCTACAGGTTTCGGGGAAAAACTGTTTTTT,CASSERPTGFGEKLFF
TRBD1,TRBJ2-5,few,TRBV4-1,TGCGCCAGCAGCGCCCAGACAGGGTCAGAGACCCAGTACTTC,CASSAQTGSETQYF
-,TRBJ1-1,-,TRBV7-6,TGTGCCAGCAGCCAGGGTGGGAGCACTGGAGCTTTCTTT,CASSQGGSTGAFF
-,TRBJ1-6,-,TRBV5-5,TGTGCCAGCAGCTTGGTAAGGGATTCACCCCTCCACTTT,CASSLVRDSPLHF
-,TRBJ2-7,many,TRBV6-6,TGTGCCAGCAGTTACTCGTCTGTAGGTAGGAGCGCTACAACTTCCTACGAGCAGTACTTC,CASSYSSVGRSATTSYEQYF
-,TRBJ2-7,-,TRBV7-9,TGTGCCAGCAGCTTACTCGACAGGAACTACGAGCAGTACTTC,CASSLLDRNYEQYF
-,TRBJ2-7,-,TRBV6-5,TGTGCCAGCACCCCCGGACAGAGTTACTACGAGCAGTACTTC,CASTPGQSYYEQYF
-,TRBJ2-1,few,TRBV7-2,TGTGCCAGCAGCTTAGGCTATAAGACCTACAATGAGCAGTTCTTC,CASSLGYKTYNEQFF
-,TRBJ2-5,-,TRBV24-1,TGTGCCACCAGTGATTTTGCAGAGGGGGAGACCCAGTACTTC,CATSDFAEGETQYF
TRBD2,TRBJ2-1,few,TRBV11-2,TGTGCCAGCAGCCTCTCGGCTGGGACTACTTACAATGAGCAGTTCTTC,CASSLSAGTTYNEQFF
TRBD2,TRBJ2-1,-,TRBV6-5,TGTGCCAGCACTGAACTAGCGGGTCCGTACAATGAGCAGTTCTTC,CASTELAGPYNEQFF
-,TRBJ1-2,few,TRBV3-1,TGTGCCAGCAGCCACGGGACTAACTATGGCTACACCTTC,CASSHGTNYGYTF
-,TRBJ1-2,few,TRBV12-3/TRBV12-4,TGTGCCAGCAGTTTAGCGCTGGGGTTCGGGGACTATGGCTACACCTTC,CASSLALGFGDYGYTF
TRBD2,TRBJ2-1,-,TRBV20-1,TGCAGTGCTAAGAACTTTACTAGCGCTTCGTACAATGAGCAGTTCTTC,CSAKNFTSASYNEQFF
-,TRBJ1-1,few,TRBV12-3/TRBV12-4,TGTGCCAGCAGTTTACCGGGGGTCGCTGAAGCTTTCTTT,CASSLPGVAEAFF
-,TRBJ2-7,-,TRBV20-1,TGCAGTGCTAGAGATCTCCCCGGGATGAGGAGTGAGAAGCAGTACTTC,CSARDLPGMRSEKQYF
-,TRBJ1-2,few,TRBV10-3,TGTGCCATCAGAGAGGACGTGGACGGCTATGGCTACACCTTC,CAIREDVDGYGYTF
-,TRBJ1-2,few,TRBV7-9,TGTGCCAGCAGTGACCTCGGCGGGACGGAGAACTATGGCTACACCTTC,CASSDLGGTENYGYTF
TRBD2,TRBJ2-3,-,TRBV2,TGTGCCAGCAGTGAAGCACTAGCGGACACAGATACGCAGTATTTT,CASSEALADTDTQYF
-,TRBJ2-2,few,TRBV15,TGTGCCACCAGCAGAGGGGCAACGAACACCGGGGAGCTGTTTTTT,CATSRGATNTGELFF
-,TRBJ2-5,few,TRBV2,TGTGCCAGCAGAACGACGGGGACCCAGTACTTC,CASRTTGTQYF
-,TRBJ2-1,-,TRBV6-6,TGTGCCAGCAGTTACCGACAGGACAATGAGCAGTTCTTC,CASSYRQDNEQFF
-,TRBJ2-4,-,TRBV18,TGTGCCAGCTCACTCATAGGGCAGCTAACCAAAAACATTCAGTACTTC,CASSLIGQLTKNIQYF
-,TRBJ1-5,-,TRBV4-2,TGTGCCAGCAGCCAAGGTACGGGGGCAAAGGATAGGTCGTATCAGCCCCAGCATTTT,CASSQGTGAKDRSYQPQHF
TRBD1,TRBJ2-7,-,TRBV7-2,TGTGCCAGCAGCGCGGACAGGGGGTTCTACGAGCAGTACTTC,CASSADRGFYEQYF
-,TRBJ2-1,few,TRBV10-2,TGCGCCAGCAGTGAAGCCTGGGCAGGGGAAGATGAGCAGTTCTTC,CASSEAWAGEDEQFF
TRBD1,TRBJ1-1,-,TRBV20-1,TGCAGTGCTAGACAGGGGGGAACTGAAGCTTTCTTT,CSARQGGTEAFF
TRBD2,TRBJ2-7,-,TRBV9,TGTGCCAGCAGCGCGGGGGAGGGCCGGGTGCAGTACTTC,CASSAGEGRVQYF
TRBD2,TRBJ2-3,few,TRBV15,TGTGCCACCAGCAGAGATCGGGGGGGCACCTACACAGATACGCAGTATTTT,CATSRDRGGTYTDTQYF
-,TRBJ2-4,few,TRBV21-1,TGTGCCAGCAGCAAAGATCTTATAGCCAAAAACATTCAGTACTTC,CASSKDLIAKNIQYF
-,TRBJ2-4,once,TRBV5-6,TGTGCCAGCAGCTTGGCCCTCGTGGGGGCGGCCAAAAACATTCAGTACTTC,CASSLALVGAAKNIQYF
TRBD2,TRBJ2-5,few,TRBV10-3,TGTGCCATCAGTGAGAGGCTAGCGGGGGGGCCATCAGAGACCCAGTACTTC,CAISERLAGGPSETQYF
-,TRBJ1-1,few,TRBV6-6,TGTGCCAGCAGTCCGACGTCCACTGAAGCTTTCTTT,CASSPTSTEAFF
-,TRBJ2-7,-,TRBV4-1,TGCGCCAGCAGCCCCATACCTGAAACCTACGAGCAGTACTTC,CASSPIPETYEQYF
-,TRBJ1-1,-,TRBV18,TGTGCCAGCTCACCACCTATTGAGGGGAGTTACACTGAAGCTTTCTTT,CASSPPIEGSYTEAFF
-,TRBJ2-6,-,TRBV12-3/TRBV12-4,TGTGCCAGCAGGGGTTCCTCTGGGGCCAACGTCCTGACTTTC,CASRGSSGANVLTF
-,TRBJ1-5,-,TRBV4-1,TGCGCCAGCAGAGTGGACGATGTGGGCAATCAGCCCCAGCATTTT,CASRVDDVGNQPQHF
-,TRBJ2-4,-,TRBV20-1,TGCAGTGCTAGTCGCCTACGCGCCAAAAACATTCAGTACTTC,CSASRLRAKNIQYF
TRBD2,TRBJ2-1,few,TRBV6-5,TGTGCCAGCGCCCTAGCGGGAGGGACCTACAATGAGCAGTTCTTC,CASALAGGTYNEQFF